This T cell receptor beta chain comes out of a study of blood T cell repertoires in COVID-19. On the study more broadly: The United States, Italy and Spain supplied acute and convalescent COVID-19 samples. Sources were T cells, B-cell-depleted T cells, or PBMCs; the material itself was cDNA or gDNA.

The table came from immunoSEQ multiplex PCR; TCRdb's copy has only in-frame clones and leaves some out. The data contain about 250,000 clones, nearly 90% of them singletons. The CDR3 has 13 amino acids. Germline lookup yields CDR1 GTSNPN and CDR2 SVGIG (reference sequence). V dropped 5 bases and J dropped 9; count of bases not matched to a gene: 8. Source material: peripheral blood. The J gene is TRBJ2-3, the V gene TRBV30, with 10 bases lining up with TRBD2. The TCR sequence derives from a woman under 40 with acute or convalescent COVID-19. CDR3 loop: CAWGLAGAGTQYF. The CDR3 bases are TGTGCCTGGGGGCTAGCGGGGGCCGGGACGCAGTATTTT.